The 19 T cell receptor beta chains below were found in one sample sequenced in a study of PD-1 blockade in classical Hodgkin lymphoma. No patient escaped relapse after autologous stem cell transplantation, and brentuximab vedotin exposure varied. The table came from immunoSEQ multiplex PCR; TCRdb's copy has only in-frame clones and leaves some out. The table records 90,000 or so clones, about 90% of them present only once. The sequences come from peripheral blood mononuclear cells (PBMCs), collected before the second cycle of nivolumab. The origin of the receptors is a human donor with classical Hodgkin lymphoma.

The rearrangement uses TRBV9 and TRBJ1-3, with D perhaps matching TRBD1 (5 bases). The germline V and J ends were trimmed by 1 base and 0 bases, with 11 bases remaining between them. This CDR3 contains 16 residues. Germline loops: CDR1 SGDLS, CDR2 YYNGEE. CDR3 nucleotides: TGTGCCAGCAGCGTAAAAGGGGCCAGCTCTGGAAACACCATATATTTT. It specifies CASSVKGASSGNTIYF.

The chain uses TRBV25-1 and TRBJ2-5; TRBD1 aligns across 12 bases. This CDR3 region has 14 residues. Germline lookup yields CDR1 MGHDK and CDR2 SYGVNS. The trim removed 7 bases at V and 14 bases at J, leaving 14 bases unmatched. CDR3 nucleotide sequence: TGTGCCAGCACCCCGACCGGGACAGGGGGCGCAAGTTACTTC. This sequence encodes CASTPTGTGGASYF.

CDR3: CAWNIRWDSSYEQYF. CDR3 DNA: TGTGCCTGGAATATAAGGTGGGACAGCTCCTACGAGCAGTACTTC. The V call is TRBV30, the J call TRBJ2-7, with TRBD1 matching over 7 bases. The CDR3 has 15 residues. In germline, CDR1 is GTSNPN, CDR2 SVGIG (reference sequence). V shed 4 bases and J 0 bases; nucleotides not matched to a gene: 9.

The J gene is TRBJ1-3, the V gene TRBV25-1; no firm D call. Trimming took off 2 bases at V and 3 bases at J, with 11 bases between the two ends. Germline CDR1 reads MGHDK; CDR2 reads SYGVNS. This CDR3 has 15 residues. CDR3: CASSEGRGYGNTIYF. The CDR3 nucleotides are TGTGCCAGCAGTGAAGGCCGCGGGTATGGAAACACCATATATTTT.

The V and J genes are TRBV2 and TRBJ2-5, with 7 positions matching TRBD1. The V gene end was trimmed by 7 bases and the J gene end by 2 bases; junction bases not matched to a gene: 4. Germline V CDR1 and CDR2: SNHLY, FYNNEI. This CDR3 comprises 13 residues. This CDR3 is CASKGDSQETQYF. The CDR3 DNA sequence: TGTGCCAGCAAAGGGGACAGTCAAGAGACCCAGTACTTC. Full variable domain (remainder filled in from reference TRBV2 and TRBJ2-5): EPEVTQTPSHQVTQMGQEVILRCVPISNHLYFYWYRQILGQKVEFLVSFYNNEISEKSEIFDDQFSVERPDGSNFTLKIRSTKLEDSAMYFCASKGDSQETQYFGPGTRLLVL.

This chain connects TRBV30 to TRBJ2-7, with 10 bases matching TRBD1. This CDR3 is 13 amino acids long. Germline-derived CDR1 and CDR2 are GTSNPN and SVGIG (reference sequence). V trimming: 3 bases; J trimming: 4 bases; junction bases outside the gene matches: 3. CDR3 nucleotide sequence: TGTGCCTGGAGCCGGGACAGGGGTTACGAGCAGTACTTC. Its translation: CAWSRDRGYEQYF.

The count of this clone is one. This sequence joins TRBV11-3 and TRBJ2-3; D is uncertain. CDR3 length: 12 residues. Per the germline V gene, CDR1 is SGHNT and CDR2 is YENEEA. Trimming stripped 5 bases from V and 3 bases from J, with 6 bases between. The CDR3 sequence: CASSLGTDTQYF. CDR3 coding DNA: TGTGCCAGCAGCCTAGGGACAGATACGCAGTATTTT.

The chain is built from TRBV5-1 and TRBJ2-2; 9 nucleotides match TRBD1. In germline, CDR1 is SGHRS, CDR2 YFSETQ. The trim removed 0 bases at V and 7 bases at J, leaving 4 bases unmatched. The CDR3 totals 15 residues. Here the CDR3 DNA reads TGCGCCAGCAGCTTGGAAGGGACAGGGATCGGGGAGCTGTTTTTT. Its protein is CASSLEGTGIGELFF.

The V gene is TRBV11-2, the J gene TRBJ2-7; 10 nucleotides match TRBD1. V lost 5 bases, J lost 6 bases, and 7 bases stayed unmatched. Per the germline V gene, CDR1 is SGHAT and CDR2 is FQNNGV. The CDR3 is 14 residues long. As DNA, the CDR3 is TGTGCCAGCAGCGAAGACAGGGGGCGCTTCGAGCAGTACTTC. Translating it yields CASSEDRGRFEQYF.

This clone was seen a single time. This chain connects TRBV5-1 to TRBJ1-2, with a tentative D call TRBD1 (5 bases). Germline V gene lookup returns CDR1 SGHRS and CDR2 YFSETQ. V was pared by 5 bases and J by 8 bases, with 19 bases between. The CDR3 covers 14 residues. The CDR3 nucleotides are TGCGCCAGCAGGGCCCGGGGGGACCAGTGGGGCTACACCTTC. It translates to CASRARGDQWGYTF.

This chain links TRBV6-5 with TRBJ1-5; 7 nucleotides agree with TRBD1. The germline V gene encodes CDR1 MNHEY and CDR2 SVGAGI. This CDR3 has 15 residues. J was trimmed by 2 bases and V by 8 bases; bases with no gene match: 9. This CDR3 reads CASSNGGGGNQPQHF. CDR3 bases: TGTGCCAGCTCGAACGGAGGGGGCGGCAATCAGCCCCAGCATTTT.

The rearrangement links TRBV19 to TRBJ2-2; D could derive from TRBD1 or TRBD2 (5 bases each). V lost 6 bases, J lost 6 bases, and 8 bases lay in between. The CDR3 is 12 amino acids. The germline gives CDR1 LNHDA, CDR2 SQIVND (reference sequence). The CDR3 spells CASRLGAGELFF. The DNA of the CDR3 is TGTGCCAGTAGGCTGGGGGCCGGGGAGCTGTTTTTT.

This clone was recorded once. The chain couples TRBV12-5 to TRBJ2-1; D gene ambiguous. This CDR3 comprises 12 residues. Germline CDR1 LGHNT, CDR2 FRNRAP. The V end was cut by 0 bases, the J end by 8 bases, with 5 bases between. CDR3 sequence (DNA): TGTGCTAGTGGTTTGGTTCCCTATGAGCAGTTCTTC. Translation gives CASGLVPYEQFF. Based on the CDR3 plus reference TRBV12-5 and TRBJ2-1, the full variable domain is DARVTQTPRHKVTEMGQEVTMRCQPILGHNTVFWYRQTMMQGLELLAYFRNRAPLDDSGMPKDRFSAEMPDATLATLKIQPSEPRDSAVYFCASGLVPYEQFFGPGTRLTVL.

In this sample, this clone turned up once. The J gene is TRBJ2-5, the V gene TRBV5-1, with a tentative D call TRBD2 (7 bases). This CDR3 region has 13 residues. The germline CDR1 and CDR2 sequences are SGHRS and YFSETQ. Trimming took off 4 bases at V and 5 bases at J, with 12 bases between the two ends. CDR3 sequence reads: CASSQQGGETQYF. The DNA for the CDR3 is TGCGCCAGCAGCCAACAGGGAGGGGAGACCCAGTACTTC. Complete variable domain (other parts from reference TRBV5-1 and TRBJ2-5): KAGVTQTPRYLIKTRGQQVTLSCSPISGHRSVSWYQQTPGQGLQFLFEYFSETQRNKGNFPGRFSGRQFSNSRSEMNVSTLELGDSALYLCASSQQGGETQYFGPGTRLLVL.

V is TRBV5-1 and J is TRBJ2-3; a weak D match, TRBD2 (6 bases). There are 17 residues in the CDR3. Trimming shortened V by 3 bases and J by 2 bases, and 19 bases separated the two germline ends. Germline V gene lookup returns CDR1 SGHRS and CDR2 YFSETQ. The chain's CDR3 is CASSSTVGGWDTDTQYF. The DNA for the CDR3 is TGCGCCAGCAGCTCAACGGTTGGAGGGTGGGACACAGATACGCAGTATTTT.

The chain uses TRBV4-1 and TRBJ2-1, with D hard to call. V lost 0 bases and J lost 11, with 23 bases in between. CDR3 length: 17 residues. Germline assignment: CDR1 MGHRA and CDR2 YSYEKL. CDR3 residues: CASSQDRGASEPPKQFF. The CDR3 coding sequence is TGCGCCAGCAGCCAAGATCGAGGCGCTTCCGAGCCCCCAAAGCAGTTCTTC.

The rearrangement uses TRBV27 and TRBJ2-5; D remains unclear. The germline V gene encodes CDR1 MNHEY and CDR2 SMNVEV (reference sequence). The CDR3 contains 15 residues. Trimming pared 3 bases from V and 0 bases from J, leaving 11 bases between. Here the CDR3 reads CASSLAAVYQETQYF. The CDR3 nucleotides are TGTGCCAGCAGTTTGGCTGCGGTATACCAAGAGACCCAGTACTTC.

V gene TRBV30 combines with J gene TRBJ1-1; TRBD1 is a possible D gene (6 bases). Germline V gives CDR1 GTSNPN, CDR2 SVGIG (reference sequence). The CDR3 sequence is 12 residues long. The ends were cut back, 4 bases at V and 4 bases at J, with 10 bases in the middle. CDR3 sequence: CAWKQGRTEAFF. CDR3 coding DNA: TGTGCCTGGAAACAGGGACGCACTGAAGCTTTCTTT.

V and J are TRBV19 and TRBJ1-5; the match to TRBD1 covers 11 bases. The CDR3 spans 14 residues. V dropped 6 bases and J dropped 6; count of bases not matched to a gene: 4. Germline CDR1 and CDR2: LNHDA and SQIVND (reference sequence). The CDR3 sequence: CASSGQGAGQPQHF. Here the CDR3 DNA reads TGTGCCAGTAGCGGACAGGGGGCGGGTCAGCCCCAGCATTTT.